The entry below gives a single TCR beta chain sequence along with its context. Its matching antigen is unknown. Time point of the sample: blood at routine non-recurrence follow-up after resection. TCRs were sequenced from unsorted whole RNA of tumor, nontumor lung or PBMC. The CDR3 extends over 14 amino acids. The germline V and J ends were trimmed by 5 bases and 4 bases, with 16 bases remaining between them. Germline lookup yields CDR1 SGDLS and CDR2 YYNGEE. The data originate from a study of spatial heterogeneity in lung cancer. Study as a whole: Available follow-up PBMC samples were sequenced, at a median of about two years post-resection. Study conclusions and caveats: Expanded tumor TCRs that were ubiquitous appeared in blood more at resection than follow-up.

One entry per CDR3 protein results from TCRdb running MiXCR on the 5' RACE reads. The table lists approximately 110,000 distinct CDR3 sequences, 11% of them singletons. V and J are TRBV9 and TRBJ2-7; no clear D. This clonotype was sampled from a female donor with early-stage non-small cell lung cancer. The sequencing here drew on PBMCs, taken at follow-up. The CDR3: CASSRGGVAYEQYF. For the CDR3, the DNA is TGTGCCAGCAGTCGCGGTGGGGTTGCGTACGAGCAGTACTTC.